A selection of T cell receptor beta chains follows, all from one sample in a study of CD8 T cells in Susac syndrome. From the immunoSEQ multiplex PCR reads, TCRdb called clonotypes with MiXCR, one entry per CDR3 protein. The sample holds around 80,000 distinct CDR3 sequences; 75% to 95% are singletons and the top ten take 0.5% to 0.6%. Specimen: CD8+ T cells from PBMCs. The receptors were gathered from a human donor with multiple sclerosis. CDR3s include the opening cysteine and the closing phenylalanine or tryptophan. D genes are given only for firm matches. Size is stated for part of the rows, as once, few or many counts, or as a class when the clone is expanded.

>TRBV4-3|TRBD1|.|TRBJ2-7
TGCGCCAGCAGCCAAGACTTAAGGACAGGGAACCACGAGCAGTACTTC
CASSQDLRTGNHEQYF
>TRBV28|.|once|TRBJ1-1
TGTGCCAGCAGGTACACCCTTCTGAACACTGAAGCTTTCTTT
CASRYTLLNTEAFF
>TRBV27|.|.|TRBJ1-4
TGTGCCAGCAGTTTAAGGTGGGAGAGCCGGGAAAAACTGTTTTTT
CASSLRWESREKLFF
>TRBV13|.|.|TRBJ2-7
TGTGCCAGCAGCCGTGGGTTGGGCTACGAGCAGTACTTC
CASSRGLGYEQYF
>TRBV9|TRBD1|.|TRBJ2-2
TGTGCCAGCAGCGGCCTTCCGGACAGGGAGCCCAACACCGGGGAGCTGTTTTTT
CASSGLPDREPNTGELFF
>TRBV12-3/TRBV12-4|TRBD1|.|TRBJ2-7
TGTGCCATCGGACAGGGCTACGAGCAGTACTTC
CAIGQGYEQYF
>TRBV29-1|.|.|TRBJ2-3
TGCAGCGTTGGCGCGAAACTCACAGATACGCAGTATTTT
CSVGAKLTDTQYF
>TRBV19|.|.|TRBJ1-1
TGTGCCAGTAGTGATTTAAGTAGGTCCGTTGGGGATGAAGCTTTCTTT
CASSDLSRSVGDEAFF
>TRBV27|TRBD1|.|TRBJ2-1
TGTGCCAGCGGGGACAGGTTGAGCTCCTACAATGAGCAGTTCTTC
CASGDRLSSYNEQFF
>TRBV11-2|TRBD1|once|TRBJ2-3
TGTGCCAGCAGGGAGTGGGGGACAGGGTCAGATACGCAGTATTTT
CASREWGTGSDTQYF
>TRBV29-1|TRBD2|.|TRBJ2-1
TGCAGCGTTGAGGCTAGCGGGAGGGACAATGAGCAGTTCTTC
CSVEASGRDNEQFF
>TRBV2|.|.|TRBJ2-1
TGTGCCAGCATTCAGTCGAATGAGCAGTTCTTC
CASIQSNEQFF
>TRBV4-1|.|once|TRBJ2-3
TGCGCCAGCAGCCAAGGGGCCAGGCCAAGGACAGATACGCAGTATTTT
CASSQGARPRTDTQYF
>TRBV11-2|.|.|TRBJ2-7
TGTGCCAGCAGCCCCCCCTCCTGGGAGCAGTACTTC
CASSPPSWEQYF
>TRBV6-1|.|.|TRBJ1-1
TGTGCCAGCAGTGACGGGACGGAGAACACTGAAGCTTTCTTT
CASSDGTENTEAFF
>TRBV11-2|.|.|TRBJ2-1
TGTGCCAGCAGCTTCAGGTCGAACAATGAGCAGTTCTTC
CASSFRSNNEQFF
>TRBV6-5|.|.|TRBJ2-7
TGTGCCAGCAGCTCTACGTTCAACGAGCAGTACTTC
CASSSTFNEQYF
>TRBV12-3/TRBV12-4|.|.|TRBJ1-1
TGTGCCAGCAGTTATCCCCCCCAGAACACTGAAGCTTTCTTT
CASSYPPQNTEAFF
>TRBV4-1|.|.|TRBJ2-5
TGCGCCAGCAGCCAGGCCGACTATGACAGGGAGACCCAGTACTTC
CASSQADYDRETQYF
>TRBV4-1|TRBD2|.|TRBJ2-1
TGCGCCAGCAGCCAAGATGAAACTAGCGGGGGGGTATTCAATGAGCAGTTCTTC
CASSQDETSGGVFNEQFF
>TRBV9|.|.|TRBJ2-1
TGTGCCAGCTCCGGCGGTGCGCGACCCTCCTACAATGAGCAGTTCTTC
CASSGGARPSYNEQFF
>TRBV2|.|.|TRBJ2-3
TGTGCCAGCCTACCGGGACTCATGACAGATACGCAGTATTTT
CASLPGLMTDTQYF
>TRBV4-1|.|.|TRBJ2-3
TGCGCCAGCAGCCAAACAGGGTTACGCACAGATACGCAGTATTTT
CASSQTGLRTDTQYF
>TRBV7-2|TRBD2|.|TRBJ2-5
TGTGCCAGCAGCTTACCAGCGGGACTAGAGACCCAGTACTTC
CASSLPAGLETQYF
>TRBV19|.|.|TRBJ1-5
TGTGCCAGTAGTATTGGGGAAGGTCTCACTTCCCAGCATTTT
CASSIGEGLTSQHF
>TRBV27|.|.|TRBJ1-1
TGTGCCAGCAGTTTCGCGACAGCCGACACTGAAGCTTTCTTT
CASSFATADTEAFF
>TRBV12-3/TRBV12-4|.|once|TRBJ2-5
TGTGCCAGCAGAAAGGACAGGGAGGGGACCCAGTACTTC
CASRKDREGTQYF
>TRBV4-2|.|.|TRBJ1-2
TGTGCCAGCAGCCAAGATGACTCAGGGTACTATGGCTACACCTTC
CASSQDDSGYYGYTF
>TRBV14|.|.|TRBJ2-7
TGTGCCAGCAGACAAAGTGGGTTCTACGAGCAGTACTTC
CASRQSGFYEQYF
>TRBV27|TRBD1|.|TRBJ2-7
TGTGCCAGCAGCACCTCGGACAGGGTCTACGAGCAGTACTTC
CASSTSDRVYEQYF